This T cell receptor beta chain emerged from a study of blood T cell repertoires in COVID-19. The data were produced by immunoSEQ multiplex PCR, yet TCRdb's version contains in-frame clones alone and is incomplete. This table has roughly 100,000 clones, 70% to 90% appearing once. CDR1 is SGHVS, CDR2 FQNEAQ, per germline. This CDR3 has 17 amino acids. The J segment lost 4 bases and the V segment lost 4 bases, leaving 10 bases of the junction unmatched. This chain joins TRBV7-8 and TRBJ2-3; 11 bases line up with TRBD1. The receptor was derived from a woman older than 75 with active COVID-19. The sample taken for sequencing was peripheral blood. CDR3 sequence reads: CASSSHGQGARADTQYF. The CDR3 DNA reads TGTGCCAGCAGCTCGCACGGACAGGGGGCTAGAGCAGATACGCAGTATTTT. Looking up the rest from reference TRBV7-8 and TRBJ2-3 gives the full variable domain: GAGVSQSPRYKVAKRGQDVALRCDPISGHVSLFWYQQALGQGPEFLTYFQNEAQLDKSGLPSDRFFAERPEGSVSTLKIQRTQQEDSAVYLCASSSHGQGARADTQYFGPGTRLTVL.